Below, 26 T cell receptor beta chains from the same sample are listed, as sequenced in a study of blood T cell repertoires in COVID-19. Using immunoSEQ multiplex PCR, the repertoire was profiled, and TCRdb retains in-frame clones only, with some absent. The sample shows about 240,000 clones, about four fifths of them seen only once. Input material: PBMCs or T cells enriched from blood (not recorded which). These receptor sequences come from a woman between 35 and 50 years old who had been exposed to COVID-19.

This clone was seen more than once but under ten times. This sample includes further DNA sequences coding for the same CDR3. This chain uses TRBV5-1 with TRBJ2-7; weak D call: TRBD1 (6 bases). The CDR3 consists of 13 residues. The germline V gene has CDR1 SGHRS and CDR2 YFSETQ. Trimming pared 2 bases from V and 3 bases from J, leaving 9 bases between. The CDR3 nucleotides are TGCGCCAGCAGCTTACAGGACAGCTACGAGCAGTACTTC. As protein: CASSLQDSYEQYF.

The V call is TRBV5-5, the J call TRBJ1-1; weak D call: TRBD1 (5 bases). CDR1 and CDR2 (germline): SGHKS, YYEKEE (reference sequence). Deletions cut 1 base from V and 2 bases from J, with 15 bases between. This CDR3 region has 16 residues. The CDR3 DNA follows: TGTGCCAGCAGCTTGTATGACAGACTGACCAACACTGAAGCTTTCTTT. Encoded protein: CASSLYDRLTNTEAFF.

The chain links TRBV16 to TRBJ1-2; D remains unclear. Germline V gene sequence: CDR1 KGHSY, CDR2 FQNENV. This CDR3 contains 12 residues. V gave up 0 bases and J gave up 6 bases, with 5 bases separating them. Here the CDR3 DNA reads TGTGCCAGCAGCCAATCCCGGGATGGCTACACCTTC. It translates to CASSQSRDGYTF.

This rearrangement joins TRBV7-9 to TRBJ2-5, with a tentative D call TRBD1 (6 bases). The CDR3 consists of 14 residues. CDR1 and CDR2 (germline): SEHNR, FQNEAQ (reference sequence). V lost 3 bases and J lost 2, with 10 bases in between. The CDR3, as DNA: TGTGCCAGCAGCTTTGAGGGGGTGCAAGAGACCCAGTACTTC. Amino acid sequence: CASSFEGVQETQYF.

A single count supports this clone. The V call is TRBV6-5, the J call TRBJ1-1; D ambiguous. Germline CDR1 is MNHEY and CDR2 is SVGAGI. The V end was cut by 4 bases, the J end by 1 base, with 13 bases between. This CDR3 spans 15 amino acids. This CDR3 is CASSSERGANTEAFF. In DNA, the CDR3 is TGTGCCAGCAGTTCTGAACGGGGAGCGAACACTGAAGCTTTCTTT.

This clone came up a few times. The V gene is TRBV5-3, the J gene TRBJ2-7, with 7 bases identical to TRBD1. TRBV5-3 is an ORF; its function is uncertain. Germline trimming cut 4 bases from V and 6 bases from J; bases unmatched to any gene: 4. The CDR3 runs to 12 residues. As DNA, the CDR3 is TGTGCCAGAAGCACCAGGGGGTGCGAGCAGTACTTC. Translated: CARSTRGCEQYF.

This CDR3 reads CASSLARIYGYTF. Here the CDR3 DNA reads TGTGCCAGCAGTTTGGCCAGGATCTATGGCTACACCTTC. The chain is built from TRBV12-3 or TRBV12-4 and TRBJ1-2; D uncertain. Trimming left V 3 bases short and J 4 bases short, with 9 bases between. The length of the CDR3 is 13 residues.

This clone was found once. V and J are TRBV6-4 and TRBJ2-3, with 10 bases aligning to TRBD1. V trimming: 4 bases; J trimming: 5 bases; junction bases outside the gene matches: 6. The CDR3 totals 15 residues. Germline V gene sequence: CDR1 MRHNA, CDR2 SNTAGT. CDR3 sequence: CASSVGQGGVDTQYF. Written as DNA, the CDR3 is TGTGCCAGCAGTGTCGGACAGGGGGGGGTAGATACGCAGTATTTT.

This rearrangement joins TRBV12-3 or TRBV12-4 to TRBJ1-4; 8 bases agree with TRBD1. This CDR3 region has 13 residues. V was clipped by 7 bases and J by 7 bases; unmatched bases: 5. The CDR3 DNA is TGTGCCAGCACAGGGGGCCTGGGTGAAAAACTGTTTTTT. Translated: CASTGGLGEKLFF.

The V and J genes are TRBV10-3 and TRBJ2-7, with TRBD1 identical over 7 bases. After removal of 4 bases from V and 7 bases from J, the junction contained 7 bases not matched to a gene. The germline CDR1 and CDR2 sequences are ENHRY and SYGVKD. The length of the CDR3 is 13 residues. Here the CDR3 reads CAISGTGAREQYF. The CDR3 bases are TGTGCCATCAGTGGTACAGGGGCACGGGAGCAGTACTTC.

The chain joins TRBV6-5 to TRBJ2-7; perhaps TRBD2 as D (5 bases). Germline V gene lookup returns CDR1 MNHEY and CDR2 SVGAGI. The CDR3 is made up of 16 amino acids. V was pared by 0 bases and J by 3 bases, with 15 bases between. DNA for the CDR3: TGTGCCAGCAGTTACTCGTTCGAGGGTTCGGGCTACGAGCAGTACTTC. This encodes CASSYSFEGSGYEQYF.

This clone has a handful of counts. V gene TRBV4-2 combines with J gene TRBJ1-1, with 9 nucleotides matching TRBD1. V shed 1 base and J 6 bases; nucleotides not matched to a gene: 9. This CDR3 has 16 residues. Per germline, CDR1 LGHNA and CDR2 YNFKEQ. CDR3 sequence: CASSQVWTGVIAEAFF. The CDR3 coding sequence is TGTGCCAGCAGCCAAGTCTGGACAGGGGTTATTGCTGAAGCTTTCTTT.

The V and J genes are TRBV27 and TRBJ2-1; weak D call: TRBD2 (5 bases). The CDR3 has 12 amino acids. Trimming removed 3 bases from V and 7 bases from J, with 7 bases in between. Germline V gene sequence: CDR1 MNHEY, CDR2 SMNVEV (reference sequence). This CDR3 is CASSFPGNEQFF. CDR3 sequence (DNA): TGTGCCAGCAGTTTTCCGGGGAATGAGCAGTTCTTC.

The V call is TRBV4-1, the J call TRBJ1-2; 10 bases agree with TRBD1. Unmatched junction bases numbered 4, after V lost 4 bases and J lost 2 bases. Germline CDR1 MGHRA, CDR2 YSYEKL. CDR3 length: 15 amino acids. CDR3 loop: CASSPTGQGNYGYTF. The CDR3 bases are TGCGCCAGCAGCCCCACGGGACAGGGGAACTATGGCTACACCTTC.

This chain uses TRBV28 with TRBJ1-3; TRBD1 agrees at 8 bases. In germline, CDR1 is MDHEN, CDR2 SYDVKM. The junction had 7 bases not matched to a gene; V was cut back by 4 bases and J by 2 bases. The CDR3 loop spans 16 amino acids. The CDR3 here is CASSSRGQGTGNTIYF. CDR3 bases: TGTGCCAGCAGTTCCCGTGGACAGGGAACTGGAAACACCATATATTTT.

The rearrangement joins TRBV7-8 to TRBJ2-1; 10 nucleotides agree with TRBD2. CDR1 and CDR2 from the germline V gene are SGHVS and FQNEAQ. The length of the CDR3 is 17 residues. V shed 3 bases, J shed 3 bases, and the junction held 8 bases outside the gene matches. DNA of the CDR3: TGTGCCAGCAGCTTTCTCACCGGGACTAGCGTCTACAATGAGCAGTTCTTC. Encoded protein: CASSFLTGTSVYNEQFF.

The chain recombines TRBV30 with TRBJ2-6; possible D gene TRBD1, 5 bases. CDR1 and CDR2 from the germline V gene are GTSNPN and SVGIG (reference sequence). The CDR3 extends over 16 amino acids. V was pared by 2 bases and J by 0 bases, with 11 bases between. CDR3 protein: CAWSRGLSSGANVLTF. CDR3 bases: TGTGCCTGGAGTAGGGGCCTTAGCTCTGGGGCCAACGTCCTGACTTTC.

The chain links TRBV5-1 to TRBJ2-1; D remains ambiguous. V dropped 0 bases and J dropped 8 bases, with 12 bases sitting between them. The CDR3 spans 14 residues. The V gene's germline CDR1 is SGHRS and CDR2 YFSETQ. CDR3 DNA sequence: TGCGCCAGCAGCTTGGACCCAGCCGCGGATGAGCAGTTCTTC. This codes for CASSLDPAADEQFF.

This clone was seen only a few times. This rearrangement joins TRBV9 to TRBJ1-2; D unresolved. V was cut by 3 bases and J by 4 bases, with 13 bases left in between. Germline lookup yields CDR1 SGDLS and CDR2 YYNGEE. This CDR3 is built from 14 residues. The CDR3 bases are TGTGCCAGCAGCGAGGCGAGGGCCGTCTATGGCTACACCTTC. This encodes CASSEARAVYGYTF. Supplemented by reference TRBV9 and TRBJ1-2, the full variable domain reads DSGVTQTPKHLITATGQRVTLRCSPRSGDLSVYWYQQSLDQGLQFLIQYYNGEERAKGNILERFSAQQFPDLHSELNLSSLELGDSALYFCASSEARAVYGYTFGSGTRLTVV.

The chain employs TRBV12-2 and TRBJ2-5; the table assigns TRBD2, which was not confirmed against the DNA. TRBV12-2 is recorded as a pseudogene. CDR3 size: 17 residues. CDR3 bases: TGTGCAAGTCGCTTATTCCGGACTAGCGGGGGCCAAGAGACCCAGTACTTC. Amino acid sequence: CASRLFRTSGGQETQYF.

This rearrangement joins TRBV18 to TRBJ1-1; weak D call: TRBD1 (5 bases). CDR3 size: 14 residues. Germline CDR1 reads KGHSH; CDR2 reads LQKENI. Trimming removed 3 bases from V and 5 bases from J, with 13 bases in between. DNA for the CDR3: TGTGCCAGCTCACCCAACGGGGGAGGGACTGAAGCTTTCTTT. Encoded protein: CASSPNGGGTEAFF.

The V call is TRBV6-5, the J call TRBJ1-5; maybe TRBD1 (5 bases). Trimming cost V 5 bases and J 0 bases, with 8 bases left between them. The CDR3 contains 14 residues. CDR1 is MNHEY, CDR2 SVGAGI, per germline. The CDR3 here is CASSRGPSNQPQHF. The CDR3 DNA sequence: TGTGCCAGCAGTAGGGGCCCTAGCAATCAGCCCCAGCATTTT.

The sample holds a few counts of this clone. V gene TRBV29-1 combines with J gene TRBJ1-4, with D perhaps TRBD1 (5 bases). This CDR3 spans 14 amino acids. V was clipped by 5 bases and J by 7 bases, with 17 bases between them. Germline loops: CDR1 SQVTM, CDR2 ANQGSEA. The CDR3 sequence is CSVQAPPQAEKLFF. For the CDR3, the DNA is TGCAGCGTTCAGGCACCGCCACAGGCTGAAAAACTGTTTTTT.

The chain carries TRBV19 and TRBJ2-3, with D possibly matching TRBD1 (5 bases). The CDR3 contains 13 residues. Between the trimmed V and J ends, which lost 4 bases and 4 bases, there was a span of 9 bases. Germline assignment: CDR1 LNHDA and CDR2 SQIVND (reference sequence). CDR3 coding DNA: TGTGCCAGTAGTAGACAGCTCGCAGATACGCAGTATTTT. It codes for CASSRQLADTQYF.

This chain links TRBV28 with TRBJ1-2, with 9 bases matching TRBD1. Germline lookup yields CDR1 MDHEN and CDR2 SYDVKM. Trimming at V came to 4 bases and at J to 1 base, leaving 7 bases not matched to a gene. CDR3 length equals 16 residues. The CDR3: CASSSQGADLNYGYTF. The CDR3 coding sequence is TGTGCCAGCAGTTCACAGGGGGCCGACCTTAACTATGGCTACACCTTC.

This clone was seen more than once but under ten times. The chain uses TRBV30 and TRBJ1-1, with 9 bases identical to TRBD1. V shed 2 bases, J shed 2 bases, and the junction held 6 bases outside the gene matches. The CDR3 has 15 residues. The V gene's germline CDR1 is GTSNPN and CDR2 SVGIG (reference sequence). Here the CDR3 DNA reads TGTGCCTGGAGTATTCCTACAGGGGGCAACACTGAAGCTTTCTTT. Its translation: CAWSIPTGGNTEAFF. The whole variable domain, remainder taken from reference TRBV30 and TRBJ1-1, is SQTIHQWPATLVQPVGSPLSLECTVEGTSNPNLYWYRQAAGRGLQLLFYSVGIGQISSEVPQNLSASRPQDRQFILSSKKLLLSDSGFYLCAWSIPTGGNTEAFFGQGTRLTVV.